Included here is one TCR beta chain sequence, with context. What it recognizes is unknown. The sample originates from a study of T cell repertoires in cytomegalovirus infection. On the study more broadly: Indications came from public TCR beta signatures; they pointed to CMV infection and to a matching HLA type.

TCRdb redid the calling of the reads with MiXCR, one entry per CDR3 protein. The table lists approximately 990,000 distinct CDR3 sequences, around 30% of them singletons. Germline CDR1 reads LGHDT; CDR2 reads YNNKEL (reference sequence). The CDR3 is made up of 12 amino acids. Trimming removed 8 bases at V and 6 bases at J, with 11 bases between. Study observations and caveats: The study identified carriers of CMV plus the relevant HLA from cumulative public TCR beta family frequency. HLA-C-restricted CMV-specific TCR beta clonotypes prevailed in the ex vivo response.

V usage is TRBV3-1 and J usage is TRBJ2-1; D remains ambiguous. Specimen: cultured CD8+ T cells from PBMCs, collected from culture after CMV antigen stimulation. The receptor was isolated from a human donor in good health (CMV status not recorded). Some clones in this sample may be carry-over from other donors' samples. The CDR3 reads CASCDFGNEQFF. The CDR3, as DNA: TGTGCCAGCTGCGATTTCGGCAATGAGCAGTTCTTC.